Each of the 30 T cell receptor beta chains below was sequenced from the same sample in a study of cytomegalovirus exposure and HLA in healthy donors. Data came from immunoSEQ multiplex PCR; TCRdb stores just in-frame clones and leaves some out. The table shows about 150,000 clones, with roughly 89% occurring only once. Sample: PBMCs. The receptors were sampled from a man aged 18 to 30 in good health and CMV-seropositive.

CDR3 region: CASSPFPGQGIYEQYF. The CDR3 DNA sequence: TGTGCCAGCTCACCATTCCCGGGACAGGGTATCTACGAGCAGTACTTC. The chain combines TRBV18 with TRBJ2-7; the match to TRBD1 covers 9 bases. V was pared by 2 bases and J by 3 bases, with 8 bases of the junction left unmatched. The V gene's germline CDR1 is KGHSH and CDR2 LQKENI. This CDR3 has 16 amino acids.

The chain uses TRBV6-5 and TRBJ1-2; no firm D call. This CDR3 spans 15 amino acids. V was trimmed by 0 bases and J by 2 bases, leaving 10 bases between them. Germline CDR1 MNHEY, CDR2 SVGAGI. The CDR3 nucleotides read TGTGCCAGCAGTTACTCTTCCAGCGGGAACTATGGCTACACCTTC. Protein sequence: CASSYSSSGNYGYTF.

The chain recombines TRBV5-1 with TRBJ1-1; a weak D match, TRBD1 (5 bases). V lost 2 bases, J lost 1 base, and 9 bases lay in between. The CDR3 runs to 14 residues. In germline, CDR1 is SGHRS, CDR2 YFSETQ. The chain's CDR3 is CASSLIQGNTEAFF. Written as DNA, the CDR3 is TGCGCCAGCAGCTTAATTCAGGGGAACACTGAAGCTTTCTTT.

The J gene is TRBJ2-1, the V gene TRBV29-1, with 8 bases that match TRBD2. The CDR3 is made up of 15 amino acids. With 6 bases clipped from V and 9 bases from J, the junction kept 16 bases outside the gene matches. Per germline, CDR1 SQVTM and CDR2 ANQGSEA. The CDR3 sequence: CSVEGMSGSRSEQFF. CDR3 coding DNA: TGCAGCGTGGAGGGTATGAGCGGGAGTAGAAGTGAGCAGTTCTTC.

The rearrangement links TRBV10-1 to TRBJ2-2, with D possibly being TRBD2 (5 bases). V was shortened by 7 bases and J by 6 bases, with 12 bases between the two germline ends. CDR3 length: 13 amino acids. The germline V gene has CDR1 WNHNN and CDR2 SYGVQD (reference sequence). The DNA of the CDR3 is TGCGCCAGCACCCGGGGTGGGGCCGGGGAGCTGTTTTTT. This gives the protein CASTRGGAGELFF.

V is TRBV19 and J is TRBJ2-7; 11 nucleotides line up with TRBD1. V trimming: 2 bases; J trimming: 2 bases; junction bases outside the gene matches: 2. CDR1 LNHDA and CDR2 SQIVND come from the germline V gene (reference sequence). CDR3 length: 15 amino acids. DNA of the CDR3: TGTGCCAGTAGTATACGGGGACAGGGGGCCTACGAGCAGTACTTC. Translation: CASSIRGQGAYEQYF.

V gene TRBV30 combines with J gene TRBJ2-1, with TRBD2 as a possible D gene (5 bases). CDR3 length: 15 amino acids. CDR1 is GTSNPN and CDR2 is SVGIG in the germline V gene (reference sequence). CDR3 bases: TGTGTCGTGGAGGCGTTGGGCCAAGCCTACAATGAGCAGTTCTTC. Its translation is CVVEALGQAYNEQFF.

CDR3 protein: CAWRSSAANTGELFF. CDR3 in DNA: TGTGCCTGGAGAAGTAGCGCCGCGAACACCGGGGAGCTGTTTTTT. This chain links TRBV30 with TRBJ2-2, with D perhaps matching TRBD2 (5 bases). The V end lost 3 bases, the J end lost 0 bases, and 11 bases lay between the germline ends. The germline gives CDR1 GTSNPN, CDR2 SVGIG (reference sequence). The CDR3 runs 15 residues.

The V and J genes are TRBV2 and TRBJ1-4; TRBD1 matches at 7 bases. CDR1 is SNHLY and CDR2 is FYNNEI in the germline V gene. The ends lost 6 bases at V and 0 bases at J; junction bases unmatched: 4. CDR3 length: 15 residues. CDR3 amino acids: CASRPGTATNEKLFF. CDR3 nucleotides: TGTGCCAGCAGGCCCGGGACAGCAACTAATGAAAAACTGTTTTTT.

The chain recombines TRBV29-1 with TRBJ2-6; perhaps TRBD2 as D (6 bases). V was clipped by 0 bases and J by 1 base, with 16 bases between them. This CDR3 comprises 18 residues. CDR1 is SQVTM, CDR2 ANQGSEA, per germline. The CDR3 DNA reads TGCAGCGTTGAAGATCGGAGCGGGCGTTTATCTGGGGCCAACGTCCTGACTTTC. Residues: CSVEDRSGRLSGANVLTF.

This clone has only a few counts. The chain employs TRBV6-5 and TRBJ2-5; D perhaps matches TRBD2 (6 bases). Per the germline V gene, CDR1 is MNHEY and CDR2 is SVGAGI. The CDR3 is made up of 14 amino acids. Trimming cost V 4 bases and J 6 bases, with 15 bases left between them. The CDR3 loop is CASSFQGTSKTQYF. Here the CDR3 DNA reads TGTGCCAGCAGTTTCCAAGGGACTTCTAAGACCCAGTACTTC.

The rearrangement links TRBV7-7 to TRBJ2-3; D is uncertain. Trimming took off 5 bases at V and 4 bases at J, with 10 bases between the two ends. CDR1 and CDR2 from the germline V gene are SSHAT and FNYEAQ (reference sequence). The CDR3 is 13 residues long. Here the CDR3 DNA reads TGTGCCAGCAGCAGTGAAGAGGCAGATACGCAGTATTTT. This codes for CASSSEEADTQYF.

The chain is built from TRBV4-1 and TRBJ1-3, with D maybe TRBD1 (5 bases). In germline, CDR1 is MGHRA, CDR2 YSYEKL. Trimming shortened V by 1 base and J by 0 bases, and 10 bases separated the two germline ends. The CDR3 has 16 amino acids. The CDR3, as DNA: TGCGCCAGCAGCCAAGGGACACTCGGCTCTGGAAACACCATATATTTT. Translation: CASSQGTLGSGNTIYF.

This chain links TRBV28 with TRBJ1-3; possible D gene TRBD1, 6 bases. The CDR3 totals 14 residues. Trimming took 7 bases from V and 0 from J, leaving 10 bases between them. Germline CDR1 and CDR2: MDHEN and SYDVKM. The CDR3 protein is CASTTGNSGNTIYF. CDR3 sequence (DNA): TGTGCCAGCACCACAGGGAACTCTGGAAACACCATATATTTT. Variable domain in full (rest from reference TRBV28 and TRBJ1-3): DVKVTQSSRYLVKRTGEKVFLECVQDMDHENMFWYRQDPGLGLRLIYFSYDVKMKEKGDIPEGYSVSREKKERFSLILESASTNQTSMYLCASTTGNSGNTIYFGEGSWLTVV.

The chain carries TRBV5-1 and TRBJ2-5; possible D gene TRBD2, 5 bases. The CDR3 consists of 14 residues. CDR1 is SGHRS, CDR2 YFSETQ, per germline. V was shortened by 4 bases and J by 1 base, with 11 bases between the two germline ends. In nucleotides, the CDR3 is TGCGCCAGCAGCATACCGGGAAGCCAAGAGACCCAGTACTTC. Protein sequence: CASSIPGSQETQYF.

The J gene is TRBJ1-1, the V gene TRBV5-1, with 8 bases that match TRBD1. Germline V CDR1 and CDR2: SGHRS, YFSETQ. This CDR3 is 15 amino acids long. V trimming: 4 bases; J trimming: 0 bases; junction bases outside the gene matches: 5. For the CDR3, the DNA is TGCGCCAGCAGCGTAGGACAGGGCATGAACACTGAAGCTTTCTTT. Its protein product is CASSVGQGMNTEAFF.

This sequence joins TRBV5-4 and TRBJ1-2; D is undetermined. CDR1 is SGHNT and CDR2 is YYREEE in the germline V gene (reference sequence). V was shortened by 4 bases and J by 6 bases, with 13 bases between the two germline ends. The CDR3 is 13 residues long. The CDR3 bases are TGTGCCAGCAGCCCGTCAATGTCGGATGGCTACACCTTC. Its protein is CASSPSMSDGYTF.

The genes are TRBV14 and TRBJ2-7, with D uncertain. The CDR3 runs 14 residues. In germline, CDR1 is SGHDN, CDR2 FVKESK. The V and J ends lost 0 bases and 3 bases respectively, with 9 bases between them. The CDR3 loop reads CASSQEYYFYEQYF. CDR3 bases: TGTGCCAGCAGCCAAGAGTATTACTTCTACGAGCAGTACTTC.

The count of this clone is one. The chain joins TRBV7-9 to TRBJ2-5; TRBD2 might be the D (6 bases). The CDR3 contains 14 residues. V lost 4 bases, J lost 2 bases, and 11 bases lay in between. Germline V gives CDR1 SEHNR, CDR2 FQNEAQ (reference sequence). The CDR3: CASSSGLGQETQYF. CDR3 nucleotide sequence: TGTGCCAGCAGCTCGGGACTGGGACAAGAGACCCAGTACTTC.

The chain has TRBV6-5 and TRBJ1-4, with a possible D match to TRBD1 (6 bases). The length of the CDR3 is 14 residues. In germline, CDR1 is MNHEY, CDR2 SVGAGI. V was pared by 6 bases and J by 4 bases, with 12 bases between. CDR3 in amino acids: CASSNGQINEKLFF. The CDR3 DNA is TGTGCCAGCAGCAACGGACAGATTAATGAAAAACTGTTTTTT.

V is TRBV27 and J is TRBJ1-1; 9 bases match TRBD1. The CDR3 totals 16 residues. V was clipped by 6 bases and J by 1 base; unmatched bases: 9. CDR1 and CDR2 (germline): MNHEY, SMNVEV (reference sequence). The CDR3 loop reads CASSLGQGRRNTEAFF. The CDR3 DNA sequence: TGTGCCAGCAGCCTGGGACAGGGTAGGAGGAACACTGAAGCTTTCTTT.

This clone was picked up one time. The V and J genes are TRBV5-6 and TRBJ2-3; maybe TRBD1 (5 bases). V lost 1 base to trimming and J lost 4 bases, with 10 bases between them. Germline V CDR1 and CDR2: SGHDT, YYEEEE. The CDR3 sequence is 14 residues long. The CDR3 coding sequence is TGTGCCAGCAGCTTGCGTGTGGGGCCAGATACGCAGTATTTT. Protein product: CASSLRVGPDTQYF.

This sequence joins TRBV7-8 and TRBJ2-7, with a weak D call TRBD2 (5 bases). The CDR3 spans 16 residues. Germline values: CDR1 SGHVS, CDR2 FQNEAQ. With 2 bases removed from V and 0 bases from J, the gap between germline ends came to 14 bases. The CDR3 nucleotides are TGTGCCAGCAGCTTACGGGATATTGTAAGCTCCTACGAGCAGTACTTC. Its translation is CASSLRDIVSSYEQYF.

V is TRBV11-2 and J is TRBJ2-2, with 7 bases that match TRBD2. The ends lost 8 bases at V and 7 bases at J; junction bases unmatched: 16. This CDR3 contains 16 residues. Germline-derived CDR1 and CDR2 are SGHAT and FQNNGV. DNA for the CDR3: TGTGCCAGCCGATCTCTCGGGGGGAGGGCCATCGGGGAGCTGTTTTTT. As protein: CASRSLGGRAIGELFF.

The chain links TRBV5-4 to TRBJ2-7; 9 nucleotides agree with TRBD1. The germline V gene has CDR1 SGHNT and CDR2 YYREEE (reference sequence). Trimming removed 4 bases from V and 2 bases from J; junction bases left unmatched: 16. The CDR3 covers 18 residues. The CDR3 here is CASSLGTGITFTTYEQYF. Written as DNA, the CDR3 is TGTGCCAGCAGCCTAGGGACAGGGATCACTTTTACAACCTACGAGCAGTACTTC.

The chain recombines TRBV9 with TRBJ2-2, with a possible D match to TRBD2 (5 bases). This CDR3 has 14 residues. Between the trimmed V and J ends, which lost 5 bases and 6 bases, there was a span of 14 bases. Per the germline V gene, CDR1 is SGDLS and CDR2 is YYNGEE. CDR3 bases: TGTGCCAGCAGATTGACCGACGGGGCCGGGGAGCTGTTTTTT. Its translation is CASRLTDGAGELFF.

The J gene is TRBJ2-7, the V gene TRBV7-2; D remains unclear. The V end was cut by 5 bases, the J end by 6 bases, with 11 bases between. Germline assignment: CDR1 SGHTA and CDR2 FQGNSA. This CDR3 contains 12 residues. The CDR3 loop reads CASSPPIPEQYF. CDR3 coding DNA: TGTGCCAGCAGCCCCCCCATCCCCGAGCAGTACTTC.

V gene TRBV11-3 combines with J gene TRBJ2-2; TRBD1 matches 8 bases. This CDR3 has 15 residues. J was trimmed by 7 bases and V by 5 bases; bases with no gene match: 9. Germline CDR1 SGHNT, CDR2 YENEEA. The CDR3 is CASSIAGGEVGELFF. The CDR3 DNA follows: TGTGCCAGCAGCATTGCAGGGGGCGAGGTCGGGGAGCTGTTTTTT.

In this sample, this clone turned up many times. The rearrangement uses TRBV14 and TRBJ2-1; D perhaps matches TRBD1 (5 bases). CDR3 length: 16 amino acids. In germline, CDR1 is SGHDN, CDR2 FVKESK. V gave up 4 bases and J gave up 0 bases, with 13 bases separating them. CDR3 DNA sequence: TGTGCCAGCAGCCCCGAACAGGATTACTCCTACAATGAGCAGTTCTTC. Protein product: CASSPEQDYSYNEQFF.

The chain uses TRBV6-5 and TRBJ1-2, with D possibly TRBD1 on 6 matching bases. The V gene's germline CDR1 is MNHEY and CDR2 SVGAGI. The CDR3 consists of 16 residues. V dropped 0 bases and J dropped 5 bases, with 16 bases sitting between them. The DNA for the CDR3 is TGTGCCAGCAGTTACTCGCGGGGGGCGAGGAGATATGGCTACACCTTC. Its protein is CASSYSRGARRYGYTF.